These 8 T cell receptor beta chains originate from one sample sequenced in a study of cytomegalovirus exposure and HLA in healthy donors. Primers included in the PCR were 60 Vbeta and 13 Jbeta primers. Repertoires were generated with immunoSEQ multiplex PCR, while TCRdb's copy carries only in-frame clones and drops some. The sample contains about 75,000 clones, around 84% of which appear only once. Sequencing input: PBMCs. The receptors shown here come from a man between 65 and 85 years old in good health and CMV-seropositive.

The CDR3 DNA sequence: TGTGCCAGCAGCTTATTCAGGTTGGGGCACGGGGAGCTGTTTTTT. Translation gives CASSLFRLGHGELFF. V and J are TRBV11-2 and TRBJ2-2; D possibly corresponds to TRBD1 (5 bases). The germline gives CDR1 SGHAT, CDR2 FQNNGV. The CDR3 extends over 15 amino acids. Trimming cost V 2 bases and J 7 bases, with 14 bases left between them.

The chain recombines TRBV7-2 with TRBJ2-5; 8 bases are a match to TRBD2. After removal of 5 bases from V and 5 bases from J, the junction contained 13 bases not matched to a gene. The V gene's germline CDR1 is SGHTA and CDR2 FQGNSA. The length of the CDR3 is 16 residues. The CDR3 is CASSDIGRGRGETQYF. CDR3 in DNA: TGTGCCAGCAGCGACATCGGGAGGGGCCGAGGGGAGACCCAGTACTTC. Variable domain in full (rest from reference TRBV7-2 and TRBJ2-5): GAGVSQSPSNKVTEKGKDVELRCDPISGHTALYWYRQSLGQGLEFLIYFQGNSAPDKSGLPSDRFSAERTGGSVSTLTIQRTQQEDSAVYLCASSDIGRGRGETQYFGPGTRLLVL.

The genes are TRBV10-3 and TRBJ2-1; 11 bases agree with TRBD1. Germline trimming cut 6 bases from V and 7 bases from J; bases unmatched to any gene: 11. Germline V gene sequence: CDR1 ENHRY, CDR2 SYGVKD. The CDR3 is made up of 16 amino acids. CDR3 in amino acids: CAISLSRDRGDNEQFF. The CDR3 nucleotides read TGTGCCATCAGCTTGTCCCGGGACAGGGGGGATAATGAGCAGTTCTTC.

The chain joins TRBV6-1 to TRBJ2-7; TRBD1 matches at 8 bases. With 7 bases clipped from V and 6 bases from J, the junction kept 11 bases outside the gene matches. CDR1 is MNHNS, CDR2 SASEGT, per germline. This CDR3 spans 14 amino acids. CDR3: CASIRDRISPEQYF. CDR3 DNA sequence: TGTGCCAGCATCAGGGACAGGATTTCCCCCGAGCAGTACTTC.

This rearrangement joins TRBV4-1 to TRBJ1-3; 8 bases map to TRBD1. Germline-derived CDR1 and CDR2 are MGHRA and YSYEKL. CDR3 length equals 15 residues. Losses at the gene ends were 3 bases for V and 7 bases for J; bases not matched to a gene: 8. The CDR3, as DNA: TGCGCCAGCAGCCAGAGGACAGGGTATTTCAACACCATATATTTT. Its protein product is CASSQRTGYFNTIYF.

This rearrangement joins TRBV2 to TRBJ1-6, with a possible D match to TRBD1 (5 bases). The CDR3 has 15 amino acids. Germline CDR1 SNHLY, CDR2 FYNNEI. Trimming removed 2 bases from V and 6 bases from J, with 11 bases in between. Here the CDR3 reads CASSELGRGNSPLHF. The CDR3 coding sequence is TGTGCCAGCAGTGAACTGGGGCGAGGTAATTCACCCCTCCACTTT.

V gene TRBV9 combines with J gene TRBJ2-7; the match to TRBD1 covers 7 bases. Trimming cost V 3 bases and J 3 bases; bases outside gene matches: 6. CDR3 length equals 14 residues. Germline lookup yields CDR1 SGDLS and CDR2 YYNGEE. The CDR3 bases are TGTGCCAGCAGCGCCCCGGGACAGAGCTACGAGCAGTACTTC. Its protein product is CASSAPGQSYEQYF.

DNA of the CDR3: TGTGCCAGTACCAATCCAGGGTTAGAGACCCAGTACTTC. It yields the protein CASTNPGLETQYF. The rearrangement joins TRBV19 to TRBJ2-5, with a weak D call TRBD1 (5 bases). The V end lost 7 bases, the J end lost 4 bases, and 13 bases lay between the germline ends. There are 13 residues in the CDR3. From germline, CDR1 is LNHDA and CDR2 SQIVND (reference sequence). The entire variable domain, with the rest obtained from reference TRBV19 and TRBJ2-5, is as follows: DGGITQSPKYLFRKEGQNVTLSCEQNLNHDAMYWYRQDPGQGLRLIYYSQIVNDFQKGDIAEGYSVSREKKESFPLTVTSAQKNPTAFYLCASTNPGLETQYFGPGTRLLVL.